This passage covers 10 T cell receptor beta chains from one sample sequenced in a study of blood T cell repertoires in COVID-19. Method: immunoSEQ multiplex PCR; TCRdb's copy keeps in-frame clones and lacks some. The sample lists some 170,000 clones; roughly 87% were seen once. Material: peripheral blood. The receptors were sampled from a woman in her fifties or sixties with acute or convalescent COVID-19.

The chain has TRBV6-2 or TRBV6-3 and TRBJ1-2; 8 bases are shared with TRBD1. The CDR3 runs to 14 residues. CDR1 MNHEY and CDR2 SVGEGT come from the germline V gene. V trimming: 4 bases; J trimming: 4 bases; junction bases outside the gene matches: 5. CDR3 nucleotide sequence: TGTGCCAGCAGTTTGGGACAGGCGTTCTATGGCTACACCTTC. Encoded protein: CASSLGQAFYGYTF.

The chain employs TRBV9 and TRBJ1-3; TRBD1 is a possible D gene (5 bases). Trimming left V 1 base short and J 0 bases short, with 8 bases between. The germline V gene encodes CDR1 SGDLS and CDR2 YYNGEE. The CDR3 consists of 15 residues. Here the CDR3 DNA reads TGTGCCAGCAGCGTACGGGGGGACTCTGGAAACACCATATATTTT. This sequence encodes CASSVRGDSGNTIYF.

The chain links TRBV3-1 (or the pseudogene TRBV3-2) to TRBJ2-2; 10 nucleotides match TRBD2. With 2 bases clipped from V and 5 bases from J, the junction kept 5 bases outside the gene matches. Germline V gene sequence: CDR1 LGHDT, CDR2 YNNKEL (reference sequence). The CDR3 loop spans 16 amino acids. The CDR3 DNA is TGTGCCAGCAGCCAACACAGCGGGGGGGGTACCGGGGAGCTGTTTTTT. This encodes CASSQHSGGGTGELFF.

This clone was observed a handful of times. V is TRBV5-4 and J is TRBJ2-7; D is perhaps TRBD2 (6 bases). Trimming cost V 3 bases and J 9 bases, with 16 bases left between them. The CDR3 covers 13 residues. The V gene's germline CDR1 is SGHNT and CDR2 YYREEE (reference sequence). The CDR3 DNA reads TGTGCCAGCAGCTCGACTAGTAGTGAAGTGCAGTACTTC. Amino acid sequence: CASSSTSSEVQYF.

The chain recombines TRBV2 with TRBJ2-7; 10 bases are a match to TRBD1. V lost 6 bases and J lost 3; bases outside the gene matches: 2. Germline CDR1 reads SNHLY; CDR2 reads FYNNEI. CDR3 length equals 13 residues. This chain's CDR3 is CASRDRGDYEQYF. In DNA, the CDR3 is TGTGCCAGCAGGGACAGGGGGGACTACGAGCAGTACTTC.

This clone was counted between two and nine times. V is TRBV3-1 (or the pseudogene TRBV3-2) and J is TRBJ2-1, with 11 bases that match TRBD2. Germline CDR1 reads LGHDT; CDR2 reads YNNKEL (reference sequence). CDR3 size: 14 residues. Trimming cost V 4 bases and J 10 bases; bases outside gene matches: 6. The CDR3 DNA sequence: TGTGCCAGCAGCCCCCTAGCGGGAGGCAGGGAGCAGTTCTTC. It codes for CASSPLAGGREQFF.

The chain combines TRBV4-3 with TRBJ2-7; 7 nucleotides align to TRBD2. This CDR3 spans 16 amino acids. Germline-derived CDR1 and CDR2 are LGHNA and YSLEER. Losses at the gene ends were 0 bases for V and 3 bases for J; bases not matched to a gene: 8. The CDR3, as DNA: TGCGCCAGCAGCCAAGATAGGGGAGGGCTAGGCTACGAGCAGTACTTC. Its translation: CASSQDRGGLGYEQYF.

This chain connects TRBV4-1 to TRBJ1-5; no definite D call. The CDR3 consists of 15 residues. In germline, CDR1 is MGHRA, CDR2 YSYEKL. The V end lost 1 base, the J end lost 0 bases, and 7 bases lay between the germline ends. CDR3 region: CASSQGERSNQPQHF. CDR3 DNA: TGCGCCAGCAGCCAAGGAGAGCGTAGCAATCAGCCCCAGCATTTT.

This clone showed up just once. The CDR3 protein is CASSFGLQGSDTQYF. DNA of the CDR3: TGTGCCAGCAGCTTCGGTTTACAGGGTTCAGATACGCAGTATTTT. The rearrangement uses TRBV11-2 and TRBJ2-3; D is perhaps TRBD1 (6 bases). CDR3 length: 15 amino acids. Germline V gene sequence: CDR1 SGHAT, CDR2 FQNNGV. V was trimmed by 3 bases and J by 4 bases, leaving 14 bases between them.

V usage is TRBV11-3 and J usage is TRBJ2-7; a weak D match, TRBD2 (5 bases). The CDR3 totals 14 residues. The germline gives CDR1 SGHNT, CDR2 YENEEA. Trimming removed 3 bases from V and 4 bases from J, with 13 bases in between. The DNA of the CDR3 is TGTGCCAGCAGCTTGAGAGGGTTTTGGTACGAGCAGTACTTC. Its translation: CASSLRGFWYEQYF.